This T cell receptor (beta chain) originates from a study of molecular identifiers for immune sequencing clone quantification (dated by TCRdb to 2017 to 2018). Looking at the study overall: In a replicate experiment, RNA from roughly 20,000 or 100,000 naive CD8 T cells was split into five aliquots, four of which were sequenced. This methods study benchmarked molecular-identifier clustering-based TCR repertoire sequencing (MIDCIRS) and TCR RNA copy counting, using CD8 T cells to do so.

General study outcomes and caveats: In CMV-specific effector cells, over 99% of molecules were held by clones above 20 RNA copies, whereas under 1% of molecules were held by such clones in naive cells. When barcode sub-clustering was left out, chimeric consensus sequences inflated TCR diversity, with chimeras reaching as high as 47%. The naive libraries included spiked-in Jurkat TCR RNA (roughly 9 copies' worth), and this RNA is not part of the donor repertoire. Spiked-in Jurkat TCR RNA equivalent to a single cell was reported to be detectable even among 850,000 to 1,000,000 naive CD8 T cells. Identical TCR molecules sharing a barcode could cause highly expanded clone sizes to be underestimated. Modeling estimated about 3.3 recovered TCR RNA copies per cell, compared with about 10 by digital PCR, which implies around 33% capture efficiency.

There are many counts of this clonotype. This receptor's antigen is unknown. One base away there is no much larger clone; base qualities are not given. Preparation of the library involved PCR. Sequencing used an Illumina HiSeq 4000. Bulk TCR libraries were made following a previously described method, with the TCR primers given in Table S5. Total RNA was purified with the Qiagen AllPrep DNA/RNA kit. Before analysis, reads from multiple sequencing runs of one library were combined. Per the original workflow: Reads were retained only if an exact TCR constant sequence was present, and the retained reads were trimmed to 150 nt and grouped according to their 12-nt molecular barcodes. Within each barcode group, reads were sub-clustered at a 15% Levenshtein threshold, and quality-weighted consensus sequences were built per RNA molecule. Non-functional sequences were excluded, and lower-count sequences lying one edit away from another sequence were also excluded. On the basis of fitting two negative binomial distributions, barcode sub-clusters with fewer than 20% of the maximum read count were discarded. TCRdb trimmed the raw reads at Q25, called clones with MiXCR and kept productive beta chains. Every distinct CDR3 protein forms one entry, paired with its most common genes and DNA. It is TCRdb's table, rather than the study itself, that gives the V and J calls and clone size. The sample profile shows around 65,000 distinct CDR3 sequences; roughly 20% of them were found once. The ten largest clones add up to less than 2% of the sample.

Libraries of naive CD8 T cells were generated from about 19,000 to 1,100,000 sorted cells, with 10%, 30% or 50% of the purified RNA used. Naive CD8 T cells were FACS-sorted as CD8+CD4-CCR7+CD45RA+ on a BD FACSAria II into RLT Plus buffer. To test detection sensitivity, Jurkat RNA equivalent to over 8 TCR copies was spiked into samples of about 18,000-1,000,000 naive CD8 T cells. CD8 T cells were enriched with RosetteSep CD8+ T Cell Enrichment Cocktail and Ficoll-Paque, followed by ACK red cell lysis. The CDR3 spans 13 residues, from the cysteine through the phenylalanine. The DNA shown is the 39-base CDR3, in frame from base 1. Via the germline V gene, CDR1 is SGHVS and CDR2 FNYEAQ. Trimming at the junction amounts to 2 bases on V and 4 bases on J, and the germline ends lie 5 bases apart.

This TCR was recovered from a human donor in good health. Some libraries in this study had Jurkat cell RNA spiked in. The V gene is TRBV7-6 and the J gene is TRBJ2-2, with the D gene call left open. Sequenced material: naive CD8+ T cells from blood, with Jurkat cell RNA spiked in. This specimen's cell subset or site label, per the study, means: FACS-sorted CD8+CD4-CCR7+CD45RA+ naive T cells. The sequenced DNA is TGTGCCAGCAGCTTACTTGTCACCGGGGAGCTGTTTTTT. The encoded protein is CASSLLVTGELFF.